The 25 T cell receptor beta chains below all came from one sample that was sequenced in a study of blood T cell repertoires in COVID-19. TCRdb keeps only in-frame clones here, not all; method: immunoSEQ multiplex PCR. This sample has 40,000 to 50,000 clones, with roughly nine tenths found just once. Sequenced: peripheral blood. These receptor sequences come from a man between 65 and 85 years old with active COVID-19.

The rearrangement uses TRBV9 and TRBJ2-6; possible D gene TRBD2, 5 bases. Germline CDR1 is SGDLS and CDR2 is YYNGEE. The CDR3 loop spans 17 amino acids. Trimming took 4 bases from V and 0 from J, leaving 14 bases between them. The CDR3 is CASSPGRAASGANVLTF. CDR3 nucleotide sequence: TGTGCCAGCAGCCCCGGGCGGGCCGCCTCTGGGGCCAACGTCCTGACTTTC. The variable domain in full, with the rest retrieved from reference TRBV9 and TRBJ2-6, is DSGVTQTPKHLITATGQRVTLRCSPRSGDLSVYWYQQSLDQGLQFLIQYYNGEERAKGNILERFSAQQFPDLHSELNLSSLELGDSALYFCASSPGRAASGANVLTFGAGSRLTVL.

This clone was recorded once. The chain has TRBV10-3 and TRBJ2-1, with 9 bases identical to TRBD2. V gave up 4 bases and J gave up 3 bases; unmatched junction bases: 13. There are 18 residues in the CDR3. From germline, CDR1 is ENHRY and CDR2 SYGVKD. The CDR3 DNA is TGTGCCATCAGTGGGGGCCTGACTAGCGGCTCCCTCTACAATGAGCAGTTCTTC. Protein sequence: CAISGGLTSGSLYNEQFF.

V is TRBV5-1 and J is TRBJ1-6; D unresolved. The germline gives CDR1 SGHRS, CDR2 YFSETQ. The CDR3 covers 13 residues. V was trimmed by 6 bases and J by 7 bases, leaving 11 bases between them. The CDR3 reads CASKNRENSPLHF. In DNA, the CDR3 is TGCGCCAGCAAAAATAGAGAGAATTCACCCCTCCACTTT. The whole variable domain, remainder taken from reference TRBV5-1 and TRBJ1-6, is KAGVTQTPRYLIKTRGQQVTLSCSPISGHRSVSWYQQTPGQGLQFLFEYFSETQRNKGNFPGRFSGRQFSNSRSEMNVSTLELGDSALYLCASKNRENSPLHFGNGTRLTVT.

V is TRBV2 and J is TRBJ1-1; D is uncertain. This CDR3 spans 11 amino acids. The V end lost 9 bases, the J end lost 11 bases, and 16 bases lay between the germline ends. Germline V lookup: CDR1 SNHLY, CDR2 FYNNEI. The CDR3 reads CARGDLLRAFF. The CDR3 DNA is TGTGCCAGGGGAGACCTATTGAGGGCTTTCTTT.

The chain links TRBV11-3 to TRBJ2-7; the match to TRBD1 covers 11 bases. V shed 4 bases, J shed 1 base, and the junction held 3 bases outside the gene matches. CDR3 length: 15 amino acids. The germline CDR1 and CDR2 sequences are SGHNT and YENEEA. CDR3 DNA: TGTGCCAGCAGCTCCGGACAGGGGGCATCCTACGAGCAGTACTTC. It encodes CASSSGQGASYEQYF.

This clone was counted a few times. The chain links TRBV28 to TRBJ2-1; 9 positions agree with TRBD1. Germline V gene data show CDR1 as MDHEN and CDR2 as SYDVKM. The CDR3 runs 15 residues. Germline trimming cut 7 bases from V and 8 bases from J; bases unmatched to any gene: 12. This CDR3 is CASNSFTGGRDEQFF. For the CDR3, the DNA is TGTGCCAGCAACAGTTTTACAGGGGGCAGGGATGAGCAGTTCTTC.

This sequence joins TRBV2 and TRBJ2-3; D might be TRBD2 (5 bases). Germline lookup yields CDR1 SNHLY and CDR2 FYNNEI. The CDR3 covers 13 residues. V lost 8 bases and J lost 6, with 15 bases in between. The CDR3 region has the DNA TGTGCCAGCCCGAAGGGAGTAACCGATACGCAGTATTTT. Amino acid sequence: CASPKGVTDTQYF.

J is TRBJ2-7 and V is TRBV6-5; the match to TRBD1 covers 10 bases. Germline assignment: CDR1 MNHEY and CDR2 SVGAGI. The V and J ends lost 6 bases and 6 bases, in that order; junction bases with no gene match: 8. This CDR3 is built from 14 residues. CDR3 amino acids: CASRPGTGVREQYF. The DNA of the CDR3 is TGTGCCAGCAGACCCGGGACAGGGGTCCGCGAGCAGTACTTC.

Comments on this clone: One junction end disagrees with the germline gene, perhaps due to a read error. The chain has TRBV19 and TRBJ2-1; D might be TRBD2 (5 bases). Germline CDR1 is LNHDA and CDR2 is SQIVND (reference sequence). This CDR3 spans 17 amino acids. The CDR3 bases are TGTGCCAGTAGTTCACCGGGTCGAGTGGGAGATAAGAATGGGCAGTTCTTC. Translated, it gives CASSSPGRVGDKNGQFF.

This clone was recorded only once. Here the CDR3 DNA reads TGTGCCAGCAGTACCCCCGGGACTGCCTACTCTGGGGCCAACGTCCTGACTTTC. Translated: CASSTPGTAYSGANVLTF. V and J are TRBV28 and TRBJ2-6; weak D call: TRBD2 (6 bases). Germline assignment: CDR1 MDHEN and CDR2 SYDVKM. This CDR3 comprises 18 residues. Trimming removed 5 bases from V and 0 bases from J, with 17 bases in between.

This sequence joins TRBV27 and TRBJ2-3; TRBD2 aligns across 11 bases. The CDR3 sequence is 15 residues long. Trimming took 10 bases from V and 5 from J; bases not matched to a gene: 11. Germline V gene sequence: CDR1 MNHEY, CDR2 SMNVEV (reference sequence). The CDR3 is CATGYSGGAGDTQYF. The DNA of the CDR3 is TGTGCCACGGGCTATAGCGGGGGGGCCGGAGATACGCAGTATTTT.

The CDR3 loop reads CASSLAETKYYEQYF. The CDR3 nucleotides read TGTGCCAGCAGCTTAGCGGAGACTAAATACTACGAGCAGTACTTC. V is TRBV7-8 and J is TRBJ2-7, with TRBD2 as a possible D gene (5 bases). CDR3 length equals 15 residues. Trimming pared 0 bases from V and 3 bases from J, leaving 12 bases between. CDR1 is SGHVS and CDR2 is FQNEAQ in the germline V gene.

About this clone: One junction end does not reproduce the germline sequence, and a read error may be involved. CDR3 sequence (DNA): TGTGCCAGCAGCGTAGCGGGAGGGCCAAGCGCAGATACGCAGTATTTT. Its protein product is CASSVAGGPSADTQYF. The chain employs TRBV7-2 and TRBJ2-3; 11 bases are shared with TRBD2. The CDR3 runs to 16 residues. The germline V gene encodes CDR1 SGHTA and CDR2 FQGNSA.

The chain joins TRBV24-1 to TRBJ2-1, with D perhaps TRBD1 (6 bases). CDR1 is KGHDR, CDR2 SFDVKD, per germline. The germline V and J ends were trimmed by 1 base and 4 bases, with 16 bases remaining between them. The CDR3 is 17 amino acids. The CDR3 bases are TGTGCCACCAGTGATTTTCGGGGTTCGGGGACATACAATGAGCAGTTCTTC. Protein product: CATSDFRGSGTYNEQFF.

This clone was seen just once. This chain joins TRBV4-3 and TRBJ1-3, with 7 bases that match TRBD1. This CDR3 is built from 17 residues. V was clipped by 0 bases and J by 2 bases; unmatched bases: 7. CDR1 LGHNA and CDR2 YSLEER come from the germline V gene. The DNA for the CDR3 is TGCGCCAGCAGCCAAGATTTGATAGGACAGGCTGGAAACACCATATATTTT. It codes for CASSQDLIGQAGNTIYF.

The sample holds one count of this clone. This chain uses TRBV4-1 with TRBJ2-2; the match to TRBD2 covers 8 bases. Trimming cost V 0 bases and J 7 bases; bases outside gene matches: 7. The CDR3 covers 16 residues. CDR1 and CDR2 (germline): MGHRA, YSYEKL. The DNA for the CDR3 is TGCGCCAGCAGCCAAGAAAGACGGGGGGGCCTCGGGGAGCTGTTTTTT. Translation gives CASSQERRGGLGELFF.

The genes are TRBV6-5 and TRBJ2-5, with a possible D match to TRBD2 (6 bases). V was shortened by 6 bases and J by 4 bases, with 12 bases between the two germline ends. From germline, CDR1 is MNHEY and CDR2 SVGAGI. CDR3 length: 13 residues. DNA of the CDR3: TGTGCCAGCAGGGGCTGGGGGGTAGAGACCCAGTACTTC. It encodes CASRGWGVETQYF.

The chain joins TRBV4-2 to TRBJ2-1; perhaps TRBD2 as D (6 bases). V was shortened by 0 bases and J by 2 bases, with 14 bases between the two germline ends. CDR1 is LGHNA and CDR2 is YNFKEQ in the germline V gene. CDR3 size: 17 residues. The CDR3 DNA reads as TGTGCCAGCAGCCAAGATTTCCGGGACTCAGCCTACAATGAGCAGTTCTTC. As protein: CASSQDFRDSAYNEQFF.

This sequence joins TRBV19 and TRBJ1-3; no clear D. CDR1 and CDR2 (germline): LNHDA, SQIVND (reference sequence). Trimming took off 4 bases at V and 2 bases at J, with 18 bases between the two ends. The CDR3 covers 17 residues. The CDR3 sequence is CASSTPRQLTTGNTIYF. The CDR3 nucleotides are TGTGCCAGTAGTACCCCTCGGCAGTTAACTACTGGAAACACCATATATTTT.

This chain links TRBV10-3 with TRBJ2-7; the match to TRBD1 covers 9 bases. Germline loops: CDR1 ENHRY, CDR2 SYGVKD. V gave up 2 bases and J gave up 1 base; unmatched junction bases: 3. This CDR3 spans 15 amino acids. CDR3: CAISEEDRGSYEQYF. The CDR3 coding sequence is TGTGCCATCAGTGAGGAGGACAGGGGTTCCTACGAGCAGTACTTC.

The chain combines TRBV5-4 with TRBJ2-2; TRBD2 agrees at 8 bases. Germline V gene lookup returns CDR1 SGHNT and CDR2 YYREEE (reference sequence). The CDR3 is 17 residues long. The trim removed 0 bases at V and 5 bases at J, leaving 9 bases unmatched. The CDR3 region is CASSLDLGSGSTGELFF. In DNA, the CDR3 is TGTGCCAGCAGCTTGGACCTCGGGAGCGGGAGTACCGGGGAGCTGTTTTTT.

The CDR3 nucleotides are TGTGCCAGCAGTTTCCTAGCGGGAGGGCCTGAGAATGAGCAGTTCTTC. Residues: CASSFLAGGPENEQFF. The V gene is TRBV28, the J gene TRBJ2-1; TRBD2 matches 12 bases. Germline CDR1 is MDHEN and CDR2 is SYDVKM. The CDR3 loop spans 16 amino acids. Trimming took 3 bases from V and 7 from J; bases not matched to a gene: 7.

The J gene is TRBJ1-2, the V gene TRBV7-2; the D is unclear. The CDR3 runs to 14 residues. The V gene lost 2 bases and the J gene lost 3 bases, with 10 bases spanning the gap. Germline values: CDR1 SGHTA, CDR2 FQGNSA. The CDR3 loop reads CASSLRKGDYGYTF. The CDR3 nucleotides are TGTGCCAGCAGCTTACGTAAGGGAGACTATGGCTACACCTTC.

The chain combines TRBV18 with TRBJ2-7, with D perhaps TRBD1 (6 bases). The V gene lost 2 bases and the J gene lost 4 bases, with 12 bases spanning the gap. CDR3 size: 14 residues. Germline CDR1 reads KGHSH; CDR2 reads LQKENI. CDR3 in amino acids: CASSPGTLGYEQYF. The CDR3, as DNA: TGTGCCAGCTCACCAGGGACACTTGGATACGAGCAGTACTTC.

The V and J genes are TRBV23-1 and TRBJ1-5; TRBD1 aligns across 8 bases. TRBV23-1 is annotated as an ORF whose role is uncertain. V lost 2 bases to trimming and J lost 6 bases; unmatched junction nucleotides: 12. The CDR3 is 17 residues long. CDR3 DNA sequence: TGCGCCAGCAGTCAACGAAGGAAGGACAGGGCATTTCAGCCCCAGCATTTT. It codes for CASSQRRKDRAFQPQHF.